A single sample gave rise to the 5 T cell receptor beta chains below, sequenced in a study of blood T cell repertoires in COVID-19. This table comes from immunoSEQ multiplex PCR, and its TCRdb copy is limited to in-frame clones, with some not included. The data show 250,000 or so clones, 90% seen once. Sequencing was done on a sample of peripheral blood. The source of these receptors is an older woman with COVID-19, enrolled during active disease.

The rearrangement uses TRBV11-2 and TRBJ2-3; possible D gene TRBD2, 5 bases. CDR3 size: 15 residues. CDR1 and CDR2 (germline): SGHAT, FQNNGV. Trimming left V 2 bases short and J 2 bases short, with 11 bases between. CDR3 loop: CASSLTGLYTDTQYF. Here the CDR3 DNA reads TGTGCCAGCAGCTTAACTGGACTTTACACAGATACGCAGTATTTT. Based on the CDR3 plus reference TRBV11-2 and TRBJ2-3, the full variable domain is EAGVAQSPRYKIIEKRQSVAFWCNPISGHATLYWYQQILGQGPKLLIQFQNNGVVDDSQLPKDRFSAERLKGVDSTLKIQPAKLEDSAVYLCASSLTGLYTDTQYFGPGTRLTVL.

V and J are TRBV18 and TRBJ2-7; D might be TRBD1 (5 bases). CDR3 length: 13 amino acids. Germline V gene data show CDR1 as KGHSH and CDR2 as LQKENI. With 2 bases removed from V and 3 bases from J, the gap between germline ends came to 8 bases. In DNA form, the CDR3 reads TGTGCCAGCTCACCAGGGGCTCTCTACGAGCAGTACTTC. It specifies CASSPGALYEQYF.

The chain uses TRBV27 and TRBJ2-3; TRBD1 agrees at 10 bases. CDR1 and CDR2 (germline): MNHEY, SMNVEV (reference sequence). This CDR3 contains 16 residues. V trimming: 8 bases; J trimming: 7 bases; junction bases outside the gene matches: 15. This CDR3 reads CASGGSGTGVGYTQYF. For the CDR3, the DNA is TGTGCCAGCGGGGGTTCTGGGACAGGGGTGGGCTATACGCAGTATTTT.

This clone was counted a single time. CDR3 sequence (DNA): TGTGCCAGCAGCCGCGGTCCGAACCCCTACGAGCAGTACTTC. This encodes CASSRGPNPYEQYF. V gene TRBV6-5 combines with J gene TRBJ2-7, with unresolved D. The germline V gene has CDR1 MNHEY and CDR2 SVGAGI. The germline V and J ends were trimmed by 6 bases and 2 bases, with 14 bases remaining between them. The CDR3 spans 14 residues.

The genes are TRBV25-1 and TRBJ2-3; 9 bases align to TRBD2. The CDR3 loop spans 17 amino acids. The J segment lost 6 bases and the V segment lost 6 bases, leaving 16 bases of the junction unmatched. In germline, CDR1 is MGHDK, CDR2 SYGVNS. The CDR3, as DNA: TGTGCCAGCAGCAAAACCTCCCGCGGGGGGGCTTGGGATACGCAGTATTTT. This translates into CASSKTSRGGAWDTQYF.